This T cell receptor (beta chain) was recorded in a study of blood T cell repertoires in COVID-19. Across the study: COVID-19 samples from acute and convalescent phases originated in the United States, Italy and Spain. Sources were T cells, B-cell-depleted T cells, or PBMCs; the material itself was cDNA or gDNA.

In the original analysis: Reference gene primer amplification yielded estimated nucleated cell counts. Measured with immunoSEQ multiplex PCR; TCRdb has only the in-frame clones, and not every one. V and J calls and clone size follow that table, whereas D and trimming were derived from the DNA. The sample records roughly 110,000 clones, 85% being singletons. The specimen sequenced was peripheral blood. This clonotype was obtained from a man aged 35-49 years with acute or convalescent COVID-19.

DNA of the CDR3: TGTGCCAGCACCAACGGGGGAGGGCGGACTGAAGCTTTCTTT. It encodes CASTNGGGRTEAFF. The chain employs TRBV2 and TRBJ1-1; a weak D match, TRBD1 (5 bases). The CDR3 consists of 14 residues. V was clipped by 7 bases and J by 5 bases, with 17 bases between them. CDR1 is SNHLY, CDR2 FYNNEI, per germline.